This TCR beta chain was recovered during a study of regulatory T cells in long-lasting Graves disease. Study results and limitations: Persistent disease showed a preference for TRBV28, TRBJ1-2 and TRBJ2-5. The study examined only peripheral blood, not thyroid tissue.

TCR beta libraries were built with iRepertoire HTBI primers and Arm-PCR of CDR3 regions. In the authors' methods: Taken together, the samples had 60 to 80 TRBV and 13 to 15 TRBJ segments identified. TCRdb analysed the multiplex PCR reads with MiXCR anew, one entry per CDR3 protein. These V and J calls rely on TCRdb rather than the paper's analysis. The sample has about 540,000 distinct CDR3 sequences; approximately 13% are singletons. The CDR3 is 17 residues long. Germline values: CDR1 SGHVS, CDR2 FNYEAQ. The V and J ends lost 1 base and 4 bases, in that order; junction bases with no gene match: 8. In regard to this clonotype: Its matching antigen is unknown.

Documented time point: newly diagnosed GD, antithyroid drugs for less than 3 months. With RNA extracted from PBMCs as input, the TCR library was made. These data were also reused for a study on T cells in Graves' hyperthyroidism and ophthalmopathy. As that study records: Diagnoses used clinical symptoms, serum thyroxine and TRAb, thyroid ultrasound and orbital computed tomography.

This receptor was taken from a man in his thirties or forties with Graves disease. The sample in question was peripheral blood mononuclear cells (PBMCs), obtained at new diagnosis, from a patient treated with antithyroid drugs. This chain uses TRBV7-6 with TRBJ2-1, with 9 bases identical to TRBD2. Here the CDR3 DNA reads TGTGCCAGCAGCTTAGACGGACTAGCGTCCACATACAATGAGCAGTTCTTC. The encoded protein is CASSLDGLASTYNEQFF.